The 9 T cell receptor beta chains in this list originate from one sample, sequenced in a study of blood T cell repertoires in COVID-19. Assay: immunoSEQ multiplex PCR; the TCRdb copy retains only in-frame clones and omits some. The sample lists a few hundred thousand clones, 80% to 90% occurring once. Sequences were obtained from peripheral blood. The source of these receptors is a man aged 18 to 29 with COVID-19, enrolled during active disease.

The chain employs TRBV13 and TRBJ1-4; D unresolved. Germline V CDR1 and CDR2: PRHDT, FYEKMQ (reference sequence). The CDR3 length is 13 residues. V was trimmed by 0 bases and J by 4 bases, leaving 3 bases between them. The CDR3 sequence: CASSLGLNEKLFF. DNA of the CDR3: TGTGCCAGCAGCTTAGGCCTTAATGAAAAACTGTTTTTT.

The chain employs TRBV2 and TRBJ2-1; D perhaps matches TRBD2 (5 bases). Germline CDR1 and CDR2: SNHLY and FYNNEI. The CDR3 has 15 amino acids. Trimming pared 7 bases from V and 0 bases from J, leaving 13 bases between. Written as DNA, the CDR3 is TGTGCCAGCAAGAATAGCGCGAGCTCCTACAATGAGCAGTTCTTC. Its protein product is CASKNSASSYNEQFF.

CDR3 bases: TGTGCCACCAGTGATCCCTTTGGCGGGACCTACGAGCAGTACTTC. Translated: CATSDPFGGTYEQYF. This chain uses TRBV24-1 with TRBJ2-7; TRBD2 is a possible D gene (6 bases). Trimming pared 3 bases from V and 2 bases from J, leaving 13 bases between. The CDR3 extends over 15 amino acids. Germline lookup yields CDR1 KGHDR and CDR2 SFDVKD.

The chain is built from TRBV5-5 and TRBJ2-5, with TRBD2 matching 7 bases. The J segment lost 4 bases and the V segment lost 4 bases, leaving 22 bases of the junction unmatched. In germline, CDR1 is SGHKS, CDR2 YYEKEE (reference sequence). The CDR3 covers 19 residues. The CDR3 DNA is TGTGCCAGCAGCCCTCTGGCGGGAGCGGGCCCGGCAACTTCAGAGACCCAGTACTTC. Translated, it gives CASSPLAGAGPATSETQYF.

V usage is TRBV5-1 and J usage is TRBJ2-2; TRBD2 aligns across 8 bases. The V gene end was trimmed by 0 bases and the J gene end by 7 bases; junction bases not matched to a gene: 2. The CDR3 runs 14 residues. Germline CDR1 and CDR2: SGHRS and YFSETQ. CDR3 sequence: CASSLERESGELFF. The DNA of the CDR3 is TGCGCCAGCAGCTTGGAGCGGGAGAGCGGGGAGCTGTTTTTT.

The chain employs TRBV6-6 and TRBJ2-3; D is perhaps TRBD2 (5 bases). Germline V gives CDR1 MNHNY, CDR2 SVGAGI (reference sequence). The V end lost 0 bases, the J end lost 2 bases, and 12 bases lay between the germline ends. This CDR3 is built from 16 residues. The CDR3: CASSYSRDSHTDTQYF. Written as DNA, the CDR3 is TGTGCCAGCAGTTACTCGAGGGATTCTCACACAGATACGCAGTATTTT.

The rearrangement uses TRBV7-9 and TRBJ2-3; 10 bases align to TRBD2. The V segment lost 2 bases and the J segment 4 bases; nucleotides outside the gene matches: 3. Germline CDR1 is SEHNR and CDR2 is FQNEAQ (reference sequence). CDR3 length: 15 residues. This chain's CDR3 is CASSLSSGRSDTQYF. The CDR3 region has the DNA TGTGCCAGCAGCTTATCTAGCGGGAGATCAGATACGCAGTATTTT.

The chain has TRBV18 and TRBJ1-3; D not resolved. Deletions cut 6 bases from V and 0 bases from J, with 15 bases between. This CDR3 is built from 16 residues. Germline V gene sequence: CDR1 KGHSH, CDR2 LQKENI. The CDR3 DNA reads as TGTGCCAGCTCCCGGGATTCCGGACTCTCTGGAAACACCATATATTTT. Its translation is CASSRDSGLSGNTIYF.

Of note for this clone: The germline gene is not matched at one end of the junction; a read error may be the cause. V gene TRBV28 combines with J gene TRBJ2-7; no reliable D call. From germline, CDR1 is MDHEN and CDR2 SYDVKM. This CDR3 has 14 residues. The CDR3 coding sequence is TGTGCCAGCAGATCCCGGTCCCTCTCCCACGAGCAGTACTTC. Translating it yields CASRSRSLSHEQYF.